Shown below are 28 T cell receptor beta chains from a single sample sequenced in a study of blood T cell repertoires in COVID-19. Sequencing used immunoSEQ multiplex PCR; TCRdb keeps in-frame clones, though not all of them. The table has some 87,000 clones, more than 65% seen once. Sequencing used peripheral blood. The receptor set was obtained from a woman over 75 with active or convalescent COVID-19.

The CDR3 nucleotides are TGCGCAACTATGGGGGCGAGAGACTATGGCTACACCTTC. Translation: CATMGARDYGYTF. The chain is built from TRBV29-1 and TRBJ1-2; D is possibly TRBD1 (6 bases). The length of the CDR3 is 13 residues. The germline gives CDR1 SQVTM, CDR2 ANQGSEA.

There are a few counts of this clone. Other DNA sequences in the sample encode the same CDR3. CDR3 residues: CASSLSGGAETGELFF. The CDR3 DNA reads as TGTGCCAGCAGCTTATCCGGGGGGGCCGAGACCGGGGAGCTGTTTTTT. J is TRBJ2-2 and V is TRBV7-2; 8 bases agree with TRBD2. Trimming took 2 bases from V and 5 from J; bases not matched to a gene: 7. Germline V CDR1 and CDR2: SGHTA, FQGNSA. This CDR3 region has 16 residues.

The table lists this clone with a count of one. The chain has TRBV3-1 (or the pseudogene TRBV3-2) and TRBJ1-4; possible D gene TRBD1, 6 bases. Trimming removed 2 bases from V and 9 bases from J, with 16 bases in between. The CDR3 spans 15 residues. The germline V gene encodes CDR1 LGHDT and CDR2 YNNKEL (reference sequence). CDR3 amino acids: CASSQLQGEKKKLFF. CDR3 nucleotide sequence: TGTGCCAGCAGCCAATTACAGGGAGAGAAAAAAAAACTGTTTTTT.

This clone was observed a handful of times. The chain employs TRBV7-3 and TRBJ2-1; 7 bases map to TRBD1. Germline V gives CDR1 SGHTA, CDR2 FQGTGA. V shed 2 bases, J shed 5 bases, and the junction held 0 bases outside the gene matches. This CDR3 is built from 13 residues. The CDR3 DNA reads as TGTGCCAGCAGCTTAGGGACAGACAATGAGCAGTTCTTC. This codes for CASSLGTDNEQFF.

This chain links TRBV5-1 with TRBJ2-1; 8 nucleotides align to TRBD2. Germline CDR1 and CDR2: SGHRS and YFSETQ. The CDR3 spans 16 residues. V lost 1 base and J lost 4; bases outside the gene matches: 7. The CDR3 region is CASSLYGGAMYNEQFF. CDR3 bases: TGCGCCAGCAGCTTGTACGGGGGGGCTATGTACAATGAGCAGTTCTTC.

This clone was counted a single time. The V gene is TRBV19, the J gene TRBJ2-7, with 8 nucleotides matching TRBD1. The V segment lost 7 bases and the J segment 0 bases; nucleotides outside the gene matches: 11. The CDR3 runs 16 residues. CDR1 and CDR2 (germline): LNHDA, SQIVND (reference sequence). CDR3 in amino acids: CASTPERQGNSYEQYF. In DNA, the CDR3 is TGTGCCAGTACCCCTGAACGACAGGGGAACTCCTACGAGCAGTACTTC. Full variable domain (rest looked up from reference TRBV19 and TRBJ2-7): DGGITQSPKYLFRKEGQNVTLSCEQNLNHDAMYWYRQDPGQGLRLIYYSQIVNDFQKGDIAEGYSVSREKKESFPLTVTSAQKNPTAFYLCASTPERQGNSYEQYFGPGTRLTVT.

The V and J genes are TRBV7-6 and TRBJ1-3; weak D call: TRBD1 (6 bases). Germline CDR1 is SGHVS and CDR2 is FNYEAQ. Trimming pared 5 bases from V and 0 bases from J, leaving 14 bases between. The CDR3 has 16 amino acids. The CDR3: CASSLGQIVSGNTIYF. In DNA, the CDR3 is TGTGCCAGCAGCCTCGGACAGATAGTCTCTGGAAACACCATATATTTT.

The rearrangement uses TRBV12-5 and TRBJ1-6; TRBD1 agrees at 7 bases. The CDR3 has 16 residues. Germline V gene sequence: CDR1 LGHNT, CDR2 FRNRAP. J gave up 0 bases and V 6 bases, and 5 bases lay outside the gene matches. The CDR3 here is CASGPGQSSYNSPLHF. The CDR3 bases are TGTGCTAGTGGACCGGGACAGAGCTCCTATAATTCACCCCTCCACTTT.

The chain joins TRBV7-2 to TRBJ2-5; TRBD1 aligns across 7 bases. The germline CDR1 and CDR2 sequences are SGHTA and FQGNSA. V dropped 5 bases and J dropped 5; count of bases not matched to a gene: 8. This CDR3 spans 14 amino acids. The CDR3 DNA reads TGTGCCAGCAGCCCGCCCGACAGGGCTGAGACCCAGTACTTC. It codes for CASSPPDRAETQYF.

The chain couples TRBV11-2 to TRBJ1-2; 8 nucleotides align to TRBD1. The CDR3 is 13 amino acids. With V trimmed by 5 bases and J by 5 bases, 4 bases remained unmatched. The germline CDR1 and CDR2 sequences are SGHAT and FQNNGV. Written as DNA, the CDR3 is TGTGCCAGCAGCCTCAACAGGGGGTATGGCTACACCTTC. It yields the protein CASSLNRGYGYTF.

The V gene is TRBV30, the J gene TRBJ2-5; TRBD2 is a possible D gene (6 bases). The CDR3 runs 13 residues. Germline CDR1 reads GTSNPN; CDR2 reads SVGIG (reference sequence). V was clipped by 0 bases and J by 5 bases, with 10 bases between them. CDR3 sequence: CAWSVSSAETQYF. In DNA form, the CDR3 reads TGTGCCTGGAGTGTATCTAGCGCGGAGACCCAGTACTTC.

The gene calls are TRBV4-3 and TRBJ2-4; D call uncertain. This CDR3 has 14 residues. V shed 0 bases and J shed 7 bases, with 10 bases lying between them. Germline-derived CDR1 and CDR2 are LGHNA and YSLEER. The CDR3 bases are TGCGCCAGCAGCCAAGATGTGTCTTCTAACATTCAGTACTTC. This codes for CASSQDVSSNIQYF.

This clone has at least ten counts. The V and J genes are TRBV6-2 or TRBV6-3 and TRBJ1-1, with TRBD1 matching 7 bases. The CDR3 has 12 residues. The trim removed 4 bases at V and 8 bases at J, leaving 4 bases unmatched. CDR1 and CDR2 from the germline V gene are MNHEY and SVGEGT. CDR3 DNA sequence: TGTGCCAGCAGTTGGCGGGACAGAGAAGCTTTCTTT. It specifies CASSWRDREAFF.

CDR3 region: CASSLAGPAWGTDTQYF. In DNA, the CDR3 is TGTGCCAGCAGTCTAGCGGGGCCCGCGTGGGGCACAGATACGCAGTATTTT. J is TRBJ2-3 and V is TRBV6-2 or TRBV6-3, with TRBD2 matching 9 bases. Trimming at V came to 5 bases and at J to 1 base, leaving 10 bases not matched to a gene. The CDR3 consists of 17 residues. Germline V lookup: CDR1 MNHEY, CDR2 SVGEGT.

The CDR3 loop is CASSRDCISYNEQFF. The CDR3 DNA sequence: TGTGCCAGCAGCAGGGACTGTATCTCCTACAATGAGCAGTTCTTC. The V gene is TRBV3-1 (or the pseudogene TRBV3-2), the J gene TRBJ2-1, with D possibly TRBD2 on 6 matching bases. V lost 5 bases and J lost 0, with 11 bases in between. CDR3 length: 15 residues. CDR1 is LGHDT and CDR2 is YNNKEL in the germline V gene (reference sequence).

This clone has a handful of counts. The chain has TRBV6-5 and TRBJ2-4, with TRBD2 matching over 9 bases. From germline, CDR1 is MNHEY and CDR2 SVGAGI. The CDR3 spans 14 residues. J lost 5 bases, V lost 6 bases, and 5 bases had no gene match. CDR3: CASSPGLAENIQYF. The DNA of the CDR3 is TGTGCCAGCAGCCCGGGACTAGCTGAAAACATTCAGTACTTC.

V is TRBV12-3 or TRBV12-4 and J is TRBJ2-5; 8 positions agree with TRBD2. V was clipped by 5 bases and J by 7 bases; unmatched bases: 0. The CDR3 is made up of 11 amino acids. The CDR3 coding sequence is TGTGCCAGCAGTCGGGAGGGGACCCAGTACTTC. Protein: CASSREGTQYF.

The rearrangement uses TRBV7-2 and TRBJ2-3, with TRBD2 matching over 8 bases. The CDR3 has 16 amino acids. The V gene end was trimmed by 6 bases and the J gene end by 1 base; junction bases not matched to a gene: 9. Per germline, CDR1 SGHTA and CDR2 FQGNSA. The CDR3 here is CASRFNGGDGTDTQYF. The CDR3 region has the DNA TGTGCCAGCAGGTTCAACGGGGGGGACGGCACAGATACGCAGTATTTT. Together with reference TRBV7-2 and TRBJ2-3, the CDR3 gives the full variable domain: GAGVSQSPSNKVTEKGKDVELRCDPISGHTALYWYRQSLGQGLEFLIYFQGNSAPDKSGLPSDRFSAERTGGSVSTLTIQRTQQEDSAVYLCASRFNGGDGTDTQYFGPGTRLTVL.

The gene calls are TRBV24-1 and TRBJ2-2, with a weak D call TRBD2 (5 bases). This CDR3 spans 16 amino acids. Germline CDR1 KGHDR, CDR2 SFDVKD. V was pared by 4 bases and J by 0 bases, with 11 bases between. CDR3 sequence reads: CATSEGRTSNTGELFF. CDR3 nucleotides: TGTGCCACCAGTGAGGGCCGGACTTCGAACACCGGGGAGCTGTTTTTT.

CDR3 sequence reads: CASSLGHLEGEQYF. DNA for the CDR3: TGCGCCAGCAGCTTGGGACATCTGGAGGGCGAGCAGTACTTC. This chain links TRBV5-1 with TRBJ2-7, with D maybe TRBD2 (6 bases). The germline V and J ends were trimmed by 0 bases and 6 bases, with 13 bases remaining between them. The germline V gene has CDR1 SGHRS and CDR2 YFSETQ. The CDR3 loop spans 14 amino acids. Filled out from reference TRBV5-1 and TRBJ2-7, the complete variable domain reads KAGVTQTPRYLIKTRGQQVTLSCSPISGHRSVSWYQQTPGQGLQFLFEYFSETQRNKGNFPGRFSGRQFSNSRSEMNVSTLELGDSALYLCASSLGHLEGEQYFGPGTRLTVT.

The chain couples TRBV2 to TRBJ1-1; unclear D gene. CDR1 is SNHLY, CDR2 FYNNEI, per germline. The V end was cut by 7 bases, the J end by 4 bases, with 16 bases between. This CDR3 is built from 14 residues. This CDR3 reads CASNLVFSGTEAFF. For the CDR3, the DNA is TGTGCCAGCAATCTCGTATTCAGTGGCACTGAAGCTTTCTTT. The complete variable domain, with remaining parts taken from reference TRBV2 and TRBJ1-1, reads EPEVTQTPSHQVTQMGQEVILRCVPISNHLYFYWYRQILGQKVEFLVSFYNNEISEKSEIFDDQFSVERPDGSNFTLKIRSTKLEDSAMYFCASNLVFSGTEAFFGQGTRLTVV.

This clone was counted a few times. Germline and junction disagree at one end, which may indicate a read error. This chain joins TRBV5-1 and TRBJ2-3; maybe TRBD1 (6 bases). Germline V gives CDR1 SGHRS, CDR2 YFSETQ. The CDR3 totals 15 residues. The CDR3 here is CASRLGQTSTDTQYF. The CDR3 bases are TGCGCCAGCCGACTTGGACAGACAAGCACGGATACGCAGTATTTT.

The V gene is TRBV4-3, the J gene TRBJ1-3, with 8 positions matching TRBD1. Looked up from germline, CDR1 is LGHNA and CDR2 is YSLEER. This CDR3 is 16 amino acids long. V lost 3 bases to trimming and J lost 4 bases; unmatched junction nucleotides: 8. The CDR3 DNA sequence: TGCGCCAGCAGCCAGAACACAGGGGGAAGAGGAAACACCATATATTTT. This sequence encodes CASSQNTGGRGNTIYF.

This CDR3 reads CASKIGTANYGYTF. The CDR3, as DNA: TGTGCCAGCAAGATAGGGACAGCTAACTATGGCTACACCTTC. This chain uses TRBV6-5 with TRBJ1-2; 7 bases match TRBD1. There are 14 residues in the CDR3. V was pared by 7 bases and J by 0 bases, with 5 bases of the junction left unmatched. CDR1 is MNHEY and CDR2 is SVGAGI in the germline V gene.

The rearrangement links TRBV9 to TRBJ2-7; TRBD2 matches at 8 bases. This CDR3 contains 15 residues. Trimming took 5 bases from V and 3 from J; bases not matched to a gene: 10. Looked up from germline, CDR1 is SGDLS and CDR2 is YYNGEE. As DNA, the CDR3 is TGTGCCAGCAGAAAGCCGGGGGGGATGAGCTACGAGCAGTACTTC. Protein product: CASRKPGGMSYEQYF.

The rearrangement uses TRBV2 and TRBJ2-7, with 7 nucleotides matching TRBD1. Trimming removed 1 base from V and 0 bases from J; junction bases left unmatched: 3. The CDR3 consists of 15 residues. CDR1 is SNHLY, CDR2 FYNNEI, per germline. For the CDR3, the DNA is TGTGCCAGCAGTGAAGGGGCAGGGGGCTCCTACGAGCAGTACTTC. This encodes CASSEGAGGSYEQYF.

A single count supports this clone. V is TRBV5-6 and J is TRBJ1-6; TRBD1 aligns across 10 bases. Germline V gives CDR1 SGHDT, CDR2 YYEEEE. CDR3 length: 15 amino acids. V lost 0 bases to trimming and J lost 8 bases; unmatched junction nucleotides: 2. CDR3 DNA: TGTGCCAGCAGCTTGGGGGACAGGGGATATTCACCCCTCCACTTT. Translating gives CASSLGDRGYSPLHF.

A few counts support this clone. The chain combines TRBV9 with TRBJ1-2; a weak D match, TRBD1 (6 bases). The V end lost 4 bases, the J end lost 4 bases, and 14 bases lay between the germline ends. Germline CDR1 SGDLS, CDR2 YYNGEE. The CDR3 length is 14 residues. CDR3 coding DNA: TGTGCCAGCAGCCCCTCGGACAGCCGCTATGGCTACACCTTC. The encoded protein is CASSPSDSRYGYTF.